This T cell receptor beta chain was sequenced for a study of cytotoxic CD8 clonotypes in ibrutinib-treated CLL. The CDR3 has 14 residues. V lost 5 bases, J lost 4 bases, and 4 bases stayed unmatched. Germline V gene data show CDR1 as SGHTA and CDR2 as FQGNSA. Using immunoSEQ multiplex PCR, the repertoire was profiled, and TCRdb retains in-frame clones only, with some absent. Among 24,000 or so clones, over 65% were seen once, and the ten largest hold more than 40%. V usage is TRBV7-2 and J usage is TRBJ2-7; 11 nucleotides agree with TRBD2. The TCR comes from a human donor with chronic lymphocytic leukemia. The sequences come from PBMCs, collected after 12 months of ibrutinib treatment. The CDR3 protein is CASSVSGGAYEQYF. The DNA for the CDR3 is TGTGCCAGCAGCGTTAGCGGGGGGGCTTACGAGCAGTACTTC.